The T cell receptor beta chain described here comes from a study of identical twins. General observations from the study: Beta out-of-frame sequences showed weaker excess sharing between twins.

The donor group consisted entirely of healthy Caucasians. TCRdb re-called the 5' RACE reads through MiXCR, storing one row per CDR3 protein. This sample has 690,000 or so distinct CDR3 sequences, with less than 10% found just once. In its sample, this clonotype was seen a few times. Antigen specificity is unknown. V was trimmed by 8 bases and J by 0 bases, leaving 14 bases between them. Germline-derived CDR1 and CDR2 are ENHRY and SYGVKD. The CDR3 runs to 16 residues. The data were also submitted as part of a second study, on yellow fever vaccine responses in identical twins.

V and J are TRBV10-3 and TRBJ2-6; D is unresolved. This sequence originates from a woman between 18 and 29 years old in good health. The specimen was PBMCs. CDR3 DNA sequence: TGTGCCATCGGCGCAGCCGTACACTCTGGGGCCAACGTCCTGACTTTC. This gives the protein CAIGAAVHSGANVLTF.